The 15 T cell receptor beta chains presented below share a single source sample, sequenced in a study of T cell changes during pregnancy in multiple sclerosis. The protocol was immunoSEQ multiplex PCR, while the TCRdb copy is restricted to in-frame clones and leaves out a portion. This table holds 10,000 to 15,000 clones, about 95% found once. The sequences come from CD4+ T cells from peripheral blood mononuclear cells, collected before pregnancy. The receptors derive from a female donor with multiple sclerosis, enrolled in a pregnancy study.

V and J are TRBV5-1 and TRBJ1-2; 8 nucleotides agree with TRBD1. Germline V gene lookup returns CDR1 SGHRS and CDR2 YFSETQ. Trimming removed 4 bases from V and 2 bases from J; junction bases left unmatched: 13. The CDR3 consists of 17 residues. CDR3 sequence: CASSPRDRRFGNYGYTF. The CDR3 nucleotides are TGCGCCAGCAGCCCCCGGGACAGGCGGTTCGGAAACTATGGCTACACCTTC.

The V and J genes are TRBV19 and TRBJ1-6; weak D call: TRBD1 (6 bases). Germline values: CDR1 LNHDA, CDR2 SQIVND (reference sequence). Trimming pared 7 bases from V and 7 bases from J, leaving 11 bases between. The CDR3 sequence is 13 residues long. The CDR3 DNA sequence: TGTGCCAGTACCCGGCAGGGGAATTCACCCCTCCACTTT. Its translation: CASTRQGNSPLHF. Using reference TRBV19 and TRBJ1-6 for the parts outside the CDR3, the full variable domain is DGGITQSPKYLFRKEGQNVTLSCEQNLNHDAMYWYRQDPGQGLRLIYYSQIVNDFQKGDIAEGYSVSREKKESFPLTVTSAQKNPTAFYLCASTRQGNSPLHFGNGTRLTVT.

This chain uses TRBV10-3 with TRBJ2-5; possibly TRBD2 for D (6 bases). V lost 4 bases and J 3 bases, leaving 9 bases between the germline ends. This CDR3 comprises 13 residues. In germline, CDR1 is ENHRY, CDR2 SYGVKD. CDR3 nucleotides: TGTGCCATCAGTGGGGGGGAGGAAGAGACCCAGTACTTC. Translated, it gives CAISGGEEETQYF.

The chain is built from TRBV7-3 and TRBJ2-5, with TRBD2 as a possible D gene (5 bases). V shed 1 base and J shed 5 bases, with 20 bases lying between them. The CDR3 sequence is 17 residues long. Germline CDR1 and CDR2: SGHTA and FQGTGA. CDR3 sequence: CASSLSRDPGEKETQYF. CDR3 nucleotide sequence: TGTGCCAGCAGCTTAAGCCGAGACCCCGGGGAGAAGGAGACCCAGTACTTC.

The chain has TRBV6-5 and TRBJ2-7; D perhaps matches TRBD2 (6 bases). CDR1 MNHEY and CDR2 SVGAGI come from the germline V gene. The length of the CDR3 is 13 residues. V lost 6 bases and J lost 3, with 12 bases in between. The CDR3 is CASSRQRVYEQYF. In DNA form, the CDR3 reads TGTGCCAGCAGCCGTCAGCGGGTCTACGAGCAGTACTTC.

The chain couples TRBV2 to TRBJ2-7; a possible D gene is TRBD2 (5 bases). Trimming shortened V by 9 bases and J by 3 bases, and 18 bases separated the two germline ends. Germline V gene lookup returns CDR1 SNHLY and CDR2 FYNNEI. CDR3 length equals 14 residues. For the CDR3, the DNA is TGTGCCAGTCCGGACGGGAACAGTTGCTACGAGCAGTACTTC. The encoded protein is CASPDGNSCYEQYF.

The chain recombines TRBV15 with TRBJ1-2; TRBD1 is a possible D gene (6 bases). V gave up 0 bases and J gave up 3 bases, with 17 bases separating them. This CDR3 has 17 amino acids. CDR1 LNHNV and CDR2 YYDKDF come from the germline V gene (reference sequence). The CDR3 region has the DNA TGTGCCACCAGCAGAGATTTTAGGGGGGGCACGTACTATGGCTACACCTTC. Translated: CATSRDFRGGTYYGYTF.

The chain has TRBV7-8 and TRBJ2-2, with 9 bases aligning to TRBD1. CDR3 size: 15 residues. The J segment lost 6 bases and the V segment lost 5 bases, leaving 7 bases of the junction unmatched. Germline CDR1 and CDR2: SGHVS and FQNEAQ. The CDR3 coding sequence is TGTGCCAGCAGCCGCACGCGACAGGGGGCCGGGGAGCTGTTTTTT. Translating it yields CASSRTRQGAGELFF. The full variable domain, rest sourced from reference TRBV7-8 and TRBJ2-2, is GAGVSQSPRYKVAKRGQDVALRCDPISGHVSLFWYQQALGQGPEFLTYFQNEAQLDKSGLPSDRFFAERPEGSVSTLKIQRTQQEDSAVYLCASSRTRQGAGELFFGEGSRLTVL.

This clone has a single count. The chain carries TRBV19 and TRBJ2-7; possible D gene TRBD1, 5 bases. Trimming removed 5 bases at V and 6 bases at J, with 11 bases between. The CDR3 has 12 amino acids. CDR1 is LNHDA and CDR2 is SQIVND in the germline V gene (reference sequence). The CDR3 reads CASSSRGAEQYF. The CDR3 DNA is TGTGCCAGTAGTTCCCGTGGGGCCGAGCAGTACTTC.

This clone showed up just a few times. The chain has TRBV7-8 and TRBJ1-6; weak D call: TRBD1 (5 bases). The germline gives CDR1 SGHVS, CDR2 FQNEAQ. This CDR3 is built from 16 residues. V lost 5 bases and J 9 bases, leaving 20 bases between the germline ends. The CDR3 sequence is CASSRARLPGGSPLHF. The CDR3, as DNA: TGTGCCAGCAGCCGAGCACGACTCCCCGGGGGTTCACCCCTCCACTTT.

The CDR3 DNA reads TGTGCCAGCAGCCTCTCCCCCTGGCGGCCTTGGGATGGCTACACCTTC. Translating gives CASSLSPWRPWDGYTF. This chain joins TRBV14 and TRBJ1-2; D gene ambiguous. The CDR3 is 16 amino acids. Trimming left V 4 bases short and J 6 bases short, with 21 bases between. Germline-derived CDR1 and CDR2 are SGHDN and FVKESK.

The J gene is TRBJ2-7, the V gene TRBV14; 7 nucleotides align to TRBD1. The germline gives CDR1 SGHDN, CDR2 FVKESK. The CDR3 has 15 amino acids. V lost 3 bases and J lost 2; bases outside the gene matches: 7. CDR3 DNA: TGTGCCAGCAGCCAGAGTTCAGGACAGGCCTACGAGCAGTACTTC. Translation: CASSQSSGQAYEQYF.

CDR3 nucleotide sequence: TGTGCCAGCAGCGTAGAGGGCGGGGGGGCCTTGGACACCGGGGAGCTGTTTTTT. Residues: CASSVEGGGALDTGELFF. J is TRBJ2-2 and V is TRBV9, with TRBD2 matching 9 bases. Germline V gene lookup returns CDR1 SGDLS and CDR2 YYNGEE. With 0 bases clipped from V and 3 bases from J, the junction kept 9 bases outside the gene matches. CDR3 size: 18 residues.

This clone was observed a few times. As DNA, the CDR3 is TGTGCCAGCAGCTCACAGGGAAACACCGGGGAGCTGTTTTTT. Its protein product is CASSSQGNTGELFF. The chain combines TRBV7-9 with TRBJ2-2, with D possibly TRBD1 on 6 matching bases. The CDR3 is made up of 14 amino acids. Trimming left V 4 bases short and J 2 bases short, with 8 bases between. Germline loops: CDR1 SEHNR, CDR2 FQNEAQ (reference sequence).

The CDR3 DNA sequence: TGTGCCAGCAGCTTGATCTCTACCAAAAACATTCAGTACTTC. Its protein is CASSLISTKNIQYF. The rearrangement uses TRBV5-6 and TRBJ2-4; no clear D gene. Germline V lookup: CDR1 SGHDT, CDR2 YYEEEE. The CDR3 extends over 14 amino acids. Trimming left V 1 base short and J 2 bases short, with 7 bases between.